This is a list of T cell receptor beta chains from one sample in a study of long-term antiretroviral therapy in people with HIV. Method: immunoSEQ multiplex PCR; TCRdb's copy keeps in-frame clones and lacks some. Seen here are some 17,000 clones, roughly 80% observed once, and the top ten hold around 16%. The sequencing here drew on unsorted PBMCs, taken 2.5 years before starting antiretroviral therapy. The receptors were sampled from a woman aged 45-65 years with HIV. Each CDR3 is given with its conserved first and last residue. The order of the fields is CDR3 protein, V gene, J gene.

CDR3: CASSSGTGSNQPQHF
V: TRBV11-2
J: TRBJ1-5

CDR3: CAWSASRYEQYF
V: TRBV30
J: TRBJ2-7

CDR3: CASSLGVSPGDTQYF
V: TRBV7-8
J: TRBJ2-3

CDR3: CASSWGGDENTDTQYF
V: TRBV5-1
J: TRBJ2-3

CDR3: CASSLETGEAFF
V: TRBV5-1
J: TRBJ1-1

CDR3: CASSVAQSWGVETQYF
V: TRBV9
J: TRBJ2-5

CDR3: CASQGAADTQYF
V: TRBV6-1
J: TRBJ2-3

CDR3: CASRRGSGYNEQFF
V: TRBV2
J: TRBJ2-1

CDR3: CASSLGGGTEAFF
V: TRBV7-9
J: TRBJ1-1

CDR3: CASKFAPVNYGYTF
V: TRBV6-5
J: TRBJ1-2

CDR3: CSVKGQDGEQYF
V: TRBV29-1
J: TRBJ2-7

CDR3: CASSYQGRQETQYF
V: TRBV5-1
J: TRBJ2-5

CDR3: CASSLAPAGRNSPLHF
V: TRBV7-2
J: TRBJ1-6

CDR3: CASSLAENTEAFF
V: TRBV7-9
J: TRBJ1-1

CDR3: CASSLTLSNTEAFF
V: TRBV14
J: TRBJ1-1

CDR3: CASSLVVTSEQFF
V: TRBV11-2
J: TRBJ2-1

CDR3: CASSPTSGAYNEQFF
V: TRBV11-2
J: TRBJ2-1

CDR3: CASRGWRGTYNEQFF
V: TRBV6-5
J: TRBJ2-1

CDR3: CASGTGRGLEGNTIYF
V: TRBV6-6
J: TRBJ1-3

CDR3: CASSLGPGSNEKLFF
V: TRBV5-5
J: TRBJ1-4

CDR3: CASKRNGGYTF
V: TRBV2
J: TRBJ1-2

CDR3: CASGSGQLSYNEQFF
V: TRBV12-5
J: TRBJ2-1

CDR3: CASSQAEETQYF
V: TRBV4-2
J: TRBJ2-5

CDR3: CASSLAGQVAEAFF
V: TRBV5-6
J: TRBJ1-1

CDR3: CASSSLNRGAETQYF
V: TRBV5-1
J: TRBJ2-5

CDR3: CASIWDTPTRTDTQYF
V: TRBV2
J: TRBJ2-3

CDR3: CASSPRTGGKETQYF
V: TRBV18
J: TRBJ2-5

CDR3: CASSLRGRLTEAFF
V: TRBV5-6
J: TRBJ1-1

CDR3: CASSLLISAGANVLTF
V: TRBV7-9
J: TRBJ2-6

CDR3: CASSQSAPAGRSGYSPLHF
V: TRBV23-1
J: TRBJ1-6

CDR3: CASSFRGAGTGELFF
V: TRBV5-4
J: TRBJ2-2

CDR3: CAISEVMKETQYF
V: TRBV10-3
J: TRBJ2-5

CDR3: CASSNQETQYF
V: TRBV5-4
J: TRBJ2-5

CDR3: CASRGGLNTEAFF
V: TRBV6-1
J: TRBJ1-1

CDR3: CASSLSTGTNQPQHF
V: TRBV7-6
J: TRBJ1-5

CDR3: CASSPTGGSNEKLFF
V: TRBV6-1
J: TRBJ1-4

CDR3: CASIGTEGGNSPLHF
V: TRBV2
J: TRBJ1-6

CDR3: CASSVGTGGKYGYTF
V: TRBV9
J: TRBJ1-2

CDR3: CASSLTGDQPQHF
V: TRBV5-1
J: TRBJ1-5

CDR3: CASSDPRRQSWETQYF
V: TRBV6-1
J: TRBJ2-5

CDR3: CASSLNSGNTIYF
V: TRBV5-5
J: TRBJ1-3

CDR3: CASSIGRTDTQYF
V: TRBV25-1
J: TRBJ2-3